Listed below are T cell receptor beta chains from one sample, sequenced in a study of blood T cell repertoires in COVID-19. TCRdb's table, derived via immunoSEQ multiplex PCR, lists solely in-frame clones and lacks some. Among tens of thousands of clones listed, 86% were seen once. The sequenced sample was peripheral blood. All receptors derive from a woman aged 80 or older with acute or convalescent COVID-19. Each CDR3 is given with its conserved first and last residue. The D gene is left open where the match is weak. Clone size is shown for a subset of rows, as once, few, many or a class of expanded clone.

j_call: TRBJ2-3
d_call: -
v_call: TRBV11-2
clone_size: -
cdr3_nt: TGTGCCAGCAGCCGCTGGGTGGCAGGGGCGTACACAGATACGCAGTATTTT
cdr3_aa: CASSRWVAGAYTDTQYF

j_call: TRBJ2-7
d_call: -
v_call: TRBV7-8
clone_size: few
cdr3_nt: TGTGCCAGCATCAAGTCCAGGTTAAGCTCCTACGAGCAGTACTTC
cdr3_aa: CASIKSRLSSYEQYF

j_call: TRBJ2-1
d_call: -
v_call: TRBV19
clone_size: -
cdr3_nt: TGTGCCAGTAGGGTGACTCACGAGGGAGGTGAGCAGTTCTTC
cdr3_aa: CASRVTHEGGEQFF

j_call: TRBJ1-3
d_call: -
v_call: TRBV25-1
clone_size: -
cdr3_nt: TGTGCCAGCAGTGGCCGCCTTCAGGGGCTTTACTCTGGAAACACCATATATTTT
cdr3_aa: CASSGRLQGLYSGNTIYF

j_call: TRBJ2-4
d_call: TRBD2
v_call: TRBV11-2
clone_size: -
cdr3_nt: TGTGCCAGCAGCTTAAACATAGCGGGGACAAAAAACATTCAGTACTTC
cdr3_aa: CASSLNIAGTKNIQYF

j_call: TRBJ1-2
d_call: TRBD1
v_call: TRBV11-2
clone_size: -
cdr3_nt: TGTGCCAGCACCGGAATTCTAGGACAGGGGGCCTATGGCTACACCTTC
cdr3_aa: CASTGILGQGAYGYTF

j_call: TRBJ1-1
d_call: -
v_call: TRBV4-2
clone_size: -
cdr3_nt: TGTGCCAGCAGCCAAGATACGGGCACTGAAGCTTTCTTT
cdr3_aa: CASSQDTGTEAFF

j_call: TRBJ1-2
d_call: -
v_call: TRBV6-5
clone_size: -
cdr3_nt: TGTGCCAGCAAAAGAGACCTAGGGGAACACTATGGCTACACCTTC
cdr3_aa: CASKRDLGEHYGYTF

j_call: TRBJ1-2
d_call: -
v_call: TRBV12-3/TRBV12-4
clone_size: -
cdr3_nt: TGTGCCAGCAAGGCGGGAAGACGGCATGGCTACACCTTC
cdr3_aa: CASKAGRRHGYTF

j_call: TRBJ2-1
d_call: TRBD2
v_call: TRBV12-5
clone_size: -
cdr3_nt: TGTGCTAGTGGTTCTAGCGGGGGGGCCCATGAGCAGTTCTTC
cdr3_aa: CASGSSGGAHEQFF

j_call: TRBJ2-7
d_call: -
v_call: TRBV7-8
clone_size: -
cdr3_nt: TGTGCCAGCAACTCTCAGGGGACGGATTACGAGCAGTACTTC
cdr3_aa: CASNSQGTDYEQYF

j_call: TRBJ1-3
d_call: TRBD1
v_call: TRBV9
clone_size: -
cdr3_nt: TGTGCCAGCAGCCTACTACAGGGGGCAGCTGGAAACACCATATATTTT
cdr3_aa: CASSLLQGAAGNTIYF

j_call: TRBJ2-7
d_call: -
v_call: TRBV11-3
clone_size: once
cdr3_nt: TGTGCCAGTGGGTCAGGGAATTTATACGAGCAGTACTTC
cdr3_aa: CASGSGNLYEQYF

j_call: TRBJ1-1
d_call: TRBD1
v_call: TRBV28
clone_size: -
cdr3_nt: TGTGCCAGCAGTTCCTCCGGACAGGTGAACACTGAAGCTTTCTTT
cdr3_aa: CASSSSGQVNTEAFF

j_call: TRBJ2-1
d_call: -
v_call: TRBV4-2
clone_size: -
cdr3_nt: TGTGCCAGCAGCCAAGATAGGCTAGCGACCAATGAGCAGTTCTTC
cdr3_aa: CASSQDRLATNEQFF

j_call: TRBJ2-3
d_call: -
v_call: TRBV29-1
clone_size: -
cdr3_nt: TGCAGCGTACAGCGGAGCACAGATACGCAGTATTTT
cdr3_aa: CSVQRSTDTQYF

j_call: TRBJ1-1
d_call: TRBD1
v_call: TRBV7-9
clone_size: few
cdr3_nt: TGTGCCAGCAGCCCCTATACAGGGGATGATACTGAAGCTTTCTTT
cdr3_aa: CASSPYTGDDTEAFF

j_call: TRBJ2-1
d_call: TRBD2
v_call: TRBV3-1/TRBV3-2
clone_size: -
cdr3_nt: TGTGCCAGCAGCCCCAAACTAGCGAGTAGCTCCTACAATGAGCAGTTCTTC
cdr3_aa: CASSPKLASSSYNEQFF

j_call: TRBJ2-7
d_call: -
v_call: TRBV11-3
clone_size: -
cdr3_nt: TGTGCCAGCAGCCGTGACAGCTTTAGCTCCTACGAGCAGTACTTC
cdr3_aa: CASSRDSFSSYEQYF

j_call: TRBJ2-2
d_call: TRBD2
v_call: TRBV6-6
clone_size: -
cdr3_nt: TGTGCCACAGGAGCGGGAAAGAACACCGGGGAGCTGTTTTTT
cdr3_aa: CATGAGKNTGELFF

j_call: TRBJ2-5
d_call: TRBD2
v_call: TRBV6-2/TRBV6-3
clone_size: -
cdr3_nt: TGTGCCAGCAGTCCCCTGAAGGCTAGCGGAGAGACCCAGTACTTC
cdr3_aa: CASSPLKASGETQYF

j_call: TRBJ1-2
d_call: TRBD1
v_call: TRBV28
clone_size: once
cdr3_nt: TGTGCCAGCAGTCAGTGGACAGGGTTGAATCAAGGTGGCTACACCTTC
cdr3_aa: CASSQWTGLNQGGYTF

j_call: TRBJ1-6
d_call: -
v_call: TRBV27
clone_size: -
cdr3_nt: TGTGCCAGCACTACTGGGGGGGTAGTAGGGAATTCACCCCTCCACTTT
cdr3_aa: CASTTGGVVGNSPLHF

j_call: TRBJ2-5
d_call: TRBD2
v_call: TRBV19
clone_size: -
cdr3_nt: TGTGCCAGTAGCGGGAGGGACCATGAGACCCAGTACTTC
cdr3_aa: CASSGRDHETQYF

j_call: TRBJ1-1
d_call: TRBD1
v_call: TRBV3-1/TRBV3-2
clone_size: -
cdr3_nt: TGTGCCAGCAGCCCCGGGACAGGGACTGAAGCTTTCTTT
cdr3_aa: CASSPGTGTEAFF

j_call: TRBJ2-7
d_call: -
v_call: TRBV5-1
clone_size: few
cdr3_nt: TGCGCCAGCAGCTTGGTCGGGGGAACCTACGAGCAGTACTTC
cdr3_aa: CASSLVGGTYEQYF

j_call: TRBJ2-5
d_call: TRBD2
v_call: TRBV5-6
clone_size: -
cdr3_nt: TGTGCCAGCAGCCCGACGCTAGCGGGGGGGCTCGGACAGACCCAGTACTTC
cdr3_aa: CASSPTLAGGLGQTQYF

j_call: TRBJ2-7
d_call: TRBD2
v_call: TRBV27
clone_size: -
cdr3_nt: TGTGCCAGCAGTTTACGGATAGCGGGGGTGATGAACTACGAGCAGTACTTC
cdr3_aa: CASSLRIAGVMNYEQYF

j_call: TRBJ2-1
d_call: -
v_call: TRBV15
clone_size: -
cdr3_nt: TGTGCCACCAGCAGAGAAAAGGGGCCCTACAATGAGCAGTTCTTC
cdr3_aa: CATSREKGPYNEQFF

j_call: TRBJ1-6
d_call: -
v_call: TRBV3-1/TRBV3-2
clone_size: -
cdr3_nt: TGTGCCAGCAGCCAAACGGGACTCCTAAATTCACCCCTCCACTTT
cdr3_aa: CASSQTGLLNSPLHF

j_call: TRBJ1-2
d_call: -
v_call: TRBV27
clone_size: -
cdr3_nt: TGTGCCAGTAATAAACAGGGTGGAAGTGGCTACACCTTC
cdr3_aa: CASNKQGGSGYTF